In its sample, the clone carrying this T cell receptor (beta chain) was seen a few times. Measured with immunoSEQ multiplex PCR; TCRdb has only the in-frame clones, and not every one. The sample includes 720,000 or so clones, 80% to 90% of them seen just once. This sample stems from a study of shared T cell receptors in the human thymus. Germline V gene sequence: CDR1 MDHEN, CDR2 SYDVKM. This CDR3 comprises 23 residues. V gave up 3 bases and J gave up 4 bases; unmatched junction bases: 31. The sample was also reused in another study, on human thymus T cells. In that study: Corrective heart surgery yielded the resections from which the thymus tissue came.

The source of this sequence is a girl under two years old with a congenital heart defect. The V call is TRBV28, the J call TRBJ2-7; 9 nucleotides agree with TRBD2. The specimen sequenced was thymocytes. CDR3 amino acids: CASSFKRGGGAVREHRIQYEQYF. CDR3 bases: TGTGCCAGCAGTTTTAAGAGGGGCGGGGGGGCTGTACGAGAACACAGAATTCAATACGAGCAGTACTTC. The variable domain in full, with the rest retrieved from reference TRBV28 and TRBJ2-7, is DVKVTQSSRYLVKRTGEKVFLECVQDMDHENMFWYRQDPGLGLRLIYFSYDVKMKEKGDIPEGYSVSREKKERFSLILESASTNQTSMYLCASSFKRGGGAVREHRIQYEQYFGPGTRLTVT.